The sequence of this TCR beta chain was determined in a study of shared clonotypes between healthy human individuals. In the study overall: Those who served as donors were two women and a few men between the ages of 18 and 49.

Findings of the study overall: Despite large depth, rarefaction showed incomplete sorted-subset sequencing.

V was pared by 3 bases and J by 0 bases, with 23 bases between. Germline CDR1 and CDR2: MDHEN and SYDVKM. This CDR3 spans 19 amino acids. With regard to this clone: What it binds is not known.

This was a deep-level run. Method: immunoSEQ multiplex PCR; TCRdb's copy keeps in-frame clones and lacks some. In the table there are more than 850,000 clones, 78% of which are singletons. The receptor was isolated from a man younger than 35 in good health. Some clones in this sample may be carry-over from other donors' samples. Specimen: memory CD4+ T cells from PBMCs. The subset denotes: CD45RA-negative fraction. The chain uses TRBV28 and TRBJ1-2; D is perhaps TRBD1 (6 bases). The CDR3 DNA is TGTGCCAGCAGTTTTAACGGACACAGGGTTTGGAATTCTAACTATGGCTACACCTTC. As protein: CASSFNGHRVWNSNYGYTF.